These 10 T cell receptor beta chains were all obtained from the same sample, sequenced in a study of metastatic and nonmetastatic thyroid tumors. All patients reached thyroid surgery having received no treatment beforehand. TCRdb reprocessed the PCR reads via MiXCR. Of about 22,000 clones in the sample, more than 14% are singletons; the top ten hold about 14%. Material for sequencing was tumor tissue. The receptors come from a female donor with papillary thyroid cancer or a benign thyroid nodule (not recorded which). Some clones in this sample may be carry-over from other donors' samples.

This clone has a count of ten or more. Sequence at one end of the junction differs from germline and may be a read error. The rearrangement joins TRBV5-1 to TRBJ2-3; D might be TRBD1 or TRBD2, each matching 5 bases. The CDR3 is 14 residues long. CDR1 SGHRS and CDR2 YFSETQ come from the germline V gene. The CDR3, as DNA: TGCGCCAGCAATGGGGCGGCTAGCACAGATACGCGGTATTTT. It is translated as CASNGAASTDTRYF.

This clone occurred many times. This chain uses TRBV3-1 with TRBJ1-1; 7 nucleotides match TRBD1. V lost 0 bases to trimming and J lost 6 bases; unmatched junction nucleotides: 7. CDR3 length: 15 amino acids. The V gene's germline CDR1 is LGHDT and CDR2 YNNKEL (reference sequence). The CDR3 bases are TGTGCCAGCAGCCAAGATTTTAGGGGGCTCGCTGAAGCTTTCTTT. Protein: CASSQDFRGLAEAFF.

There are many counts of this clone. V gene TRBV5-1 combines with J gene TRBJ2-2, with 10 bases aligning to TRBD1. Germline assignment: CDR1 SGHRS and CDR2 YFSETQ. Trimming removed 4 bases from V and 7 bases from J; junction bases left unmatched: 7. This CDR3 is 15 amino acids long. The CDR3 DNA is TGCGCCAGCAGCGCGGGGACAGGGGATTACGGGGAGCTGTTTTTT. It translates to CASSAGTGDYGELFF.

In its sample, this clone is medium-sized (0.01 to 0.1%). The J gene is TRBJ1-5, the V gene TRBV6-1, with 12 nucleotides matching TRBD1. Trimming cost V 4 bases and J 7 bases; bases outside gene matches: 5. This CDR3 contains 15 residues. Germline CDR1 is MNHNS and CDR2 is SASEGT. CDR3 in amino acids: CASSAGQGAWQPQHF. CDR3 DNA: TGTGCCAGCAGTGCGGGACAGGGGGCTTGGCAGCCCCAGCATTTT.

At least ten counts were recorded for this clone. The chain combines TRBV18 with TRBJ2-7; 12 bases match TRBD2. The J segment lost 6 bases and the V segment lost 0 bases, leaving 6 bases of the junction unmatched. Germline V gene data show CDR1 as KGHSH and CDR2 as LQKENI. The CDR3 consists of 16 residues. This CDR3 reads CASSPPVLAGGGEQYF. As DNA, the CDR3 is TGTGCCAGCTCACCACCGGTGCTAGCGGGAGGGGGCGAGCAGTACTTC.

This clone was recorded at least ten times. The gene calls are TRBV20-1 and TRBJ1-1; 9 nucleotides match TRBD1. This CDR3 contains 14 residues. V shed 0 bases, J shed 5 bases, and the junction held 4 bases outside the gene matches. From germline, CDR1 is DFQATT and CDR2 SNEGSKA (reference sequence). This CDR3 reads CSAREGQGGTEAFF. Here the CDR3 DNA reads TGCAGTGCTAGAGAGGGACAGGGAGGTACTGAAGCTTTCTTT.

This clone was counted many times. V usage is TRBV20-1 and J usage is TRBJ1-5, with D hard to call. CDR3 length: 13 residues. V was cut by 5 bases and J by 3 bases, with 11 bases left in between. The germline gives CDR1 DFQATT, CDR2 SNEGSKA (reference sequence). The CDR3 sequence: CSALNQPNQPQHF. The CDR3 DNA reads TGCAGTGCTTTGAACCAGCCCAATCAGCCCCAGCATTTT.

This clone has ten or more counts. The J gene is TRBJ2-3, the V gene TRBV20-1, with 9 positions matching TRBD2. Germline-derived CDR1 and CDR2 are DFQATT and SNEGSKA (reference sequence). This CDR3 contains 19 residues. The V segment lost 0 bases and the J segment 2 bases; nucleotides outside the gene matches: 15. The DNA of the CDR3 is TGCAGTGCTAGAGATCCGCGGGAGGGTACCCGCCCCACCACAGATACGCAGTATTTT. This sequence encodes CSARDPREGTRPTTDTQYF.

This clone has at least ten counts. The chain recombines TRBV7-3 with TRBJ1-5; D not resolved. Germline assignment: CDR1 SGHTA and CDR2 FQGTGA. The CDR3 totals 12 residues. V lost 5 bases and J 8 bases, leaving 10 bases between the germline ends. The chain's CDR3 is CASSAIQEPQHF. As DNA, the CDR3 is TGTGCCAGCAGCGCAATACAAGAGCCCCAGCATTTT. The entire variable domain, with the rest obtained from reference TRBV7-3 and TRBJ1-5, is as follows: GAGVSQTPSNKVTEKGKYVELRCDPISGHTALYWYRQSLGQGPEFLIYFQGTGAADDSGLPNDRFFAVRPEGSVSTLKIQRTERGDSAVYLCASSAIQEPQHFGDGTRLSIL.

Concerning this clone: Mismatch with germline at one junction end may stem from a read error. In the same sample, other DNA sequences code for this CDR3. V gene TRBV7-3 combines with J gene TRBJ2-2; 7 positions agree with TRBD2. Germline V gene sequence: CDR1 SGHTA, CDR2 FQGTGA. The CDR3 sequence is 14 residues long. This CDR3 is CASSLAANTGELFF. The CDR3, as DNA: TGTGCCAGCAGCCTAGCGGCTAACACCGGTGAGCTGTTTTTT.